The 4 T cell receptor beta chains reported below all come from one sample, sequenced in a study of Ad26.COV2.S vaccination and SARS-CoV-2 variants. Sample treatment: around 19 received Ad26.COV2.S at low or high dose, single or two shots; 5 received placebo; per-sample allocation not given. Sample collection was performed on day 63 after the first vaccine or placebo injection. Sequencing used immunoSEQ multiplex PCR; TCRdb keeps in-frame clones, though not all of them. The data show about 390,000 clones, 70% to 90% seen once. The sequencing here drew on peripheral blood, taken in a trial of Ad26.COV2.S vaccine versus placebo. Source of these receptors: a person aged 18-65 years who received the Ad26.COV2.S COVID-19 vaccine or a placebo.

In its sample, this clone was seen once. This rearrangement joins TRBV13 to TRBJ1-2; the D gene is possibly TRBD1 (6 bases). The CDR3 runs 15 residues. From germline, CDR1 is PRHDT and CDR2 FYEKMQ (reference sequence). Trimming pared 5 bases from V and 0 bases from J, leaving 13 bases between. CDR3 sequence: CASSTRQATNYGYTF. CDR3 bases: TGTGCCAGCAGCACCAGACAGGCTACTAACTATGGCTACACCTTC.

This clone was counted a single time. The V and J genes are TRBV7-8 and TRBJ1-1, with 9 bases fitting TRBD1. Trimming took 2 bases from V and 5 from J; bases not matched to a gene: 9. The CDR3 spans 16 residues. Germline CDR1 reads SGHVS; CDR2 reads FQNEAQ. CDR3 in amino acids: CASSLPPYRGQTEAFF. Written as DNA, the CDR3 is TGTGCCAGCAGCTTACCTCCTTACAGGGGGCAGACTGAAGCTTTCTTT.

This clone has a single count. This sequence joins TRBV5-1 and TRBJ1-5, with no clear D. Germline CDR1 reads SGHRS; CDR2 reads YFSETQ. With 0 bases removed from V and 4 bases from J, the gap between germline ends came to 8 bases. The CDR3 length is 14 residues. CDR3 sequence (DNA): TGCGCCAGCAGCTTGGAGGGCTTGAATCAGCCCCAGCATTTT. Translation gives CASSLEGLNQPQHF.

The chain has TRBV5-1 and TRBJ2-3; TRBD2 might be the D (6 bases). The length of the CDR3 is 16 residues. Trimming shortened V by 4 bases and J by 2 bases, and 17 bases separated the two germline ends. CDR1 and CDR2 (germline): SGHRS, YFSETQ. The CDR3 is CASSAREVRFTDTQYF. The CDR3 DNA follows: TGCGCCAGCAGCGCAAGGGAGGTGCGGTTCACAGATACGCAGTATTTT.